This TCR beta chain is drawn from a study of cytomegalovirus exposure and HLA in healthy donors. Broader study findings: Later analysis identified a missense DCLRE1C variant that was linked to TCR beta V- and J-gene trimming. Segments of the TCR beta V type were, in most cases, productive about 87% or about 30% of the time in an earlier analysis. TRBV6-2, TRBV6-3 and other indistinguishable V segments were excluded. Later analysis suggested most CMV-associated TCR beta chains were HLA-restricted.

The PCR contained 60 Vbeta and 13 Jbeta primers. Sequencing used immunoSEQ multiplex PCR; TCRdb keeps in-frame clones, though not all of them. The data contain 70,000 to 100,000 clones, less than 80% of them singletons. The CDR3 runs 16 residues. Per the germline V gene, CDR1 is MNHNS and CDR2 is SASEGT. Trimming took 4 bases from V and 3 from J, leaving 16 bases between them. This clone was seen a handful of times. What it recognizes is unknown. The TCR comes from a woman between 45 and 60 years old in good health and CMV-seropositive. The chain combines TRBV6-1 with TRBJ1-5; TRBD1 is a possible D gene (5 bases). What was sequenced was PBMCs. The CDR3 loop reads CASSGPGGGDNQPQHF. CDR3 in DNA: TGTGCCAGCAGTGGGCCCGGGGGGGGTGACAATCAGCCCCAGCATTTT.